The rows below give T cell receptor beta chains drawn from one sample of a study of regulatory T cells in long-lasting Graves disease. TCRdb used MiXCR to reprocess the multiplex PCR reads, holding one entry per CDR3 protein. The table lists about 540,000 distinct CDR3 sequences, less than 15% of them singletons. Separately, the same data were catalogued under a study of T cells in Graves' hyperthyroidism and ophthalmopathy.

The sample here was peripheral blood mononuclear cells (PBMCs), taken at new diagnosis, from a patient treated with antithyroid drugs. Receptors originate from a man aged 30-40 years with Graves disease. CDR3s include the opening cysteine and the closing phenylalanine or tryptophan. Each record gives: clone size, J gene, V gene, D gene, CDR3 DNA, CDR3 protein. A D gene is named only where the DNA matches it firmly. Expanded clones get a size class; other rows say once, few or many, or leave the size out.

few TRBJ2-3 TRBV20-1 NA TGCAGTGCTTCCCCGGGCAGTGGAACAGATACGCAGTATTTT CSASPGSGTDTQYF
NA TRBJ2-7 TRBV12-3/TRBV12-4 TRBD2 TGTGCCAGCAGTTTAGCAGAGGGACTAGCGGGAGAGGATGACGAGCAGTACTTC CASSLAEGLAGEDDEQYF
once TRBJ2-5 TRBV27 TRBD2 TGTGCCAGCAGTTTGTCCTTACCGGGACTAGCGGATTTCCAAGAGACCCAGTACTTC CASSLSLPGLADFQETQYF
many TRBJ2-5 TRBV12-3/TRBV12-4 NA TGTGCCAGCAGTTTGTACAGGGACGCGCAAGAGACCCAGTACTTC CASSLYRDAQETQYF
few TRBJ2-7 TRBV27 NA TGTGCCAGCAGTATCAGGGGCCGTTCCCACGAGCAGTACTTC CASSIRGRSHEQYF
many TRBJ1-1 TRBV28 NA TGTGCCAGCAAAGAGGGGTACACTGAAGCTTTCTTT CASKEGYTEAFF
many TRBJ2-7 TRBV5-1 TRBD2 TGCGCCAGCAAGATAGGACTAGCGGGAACTTACGAGCAGTACTTC CASKIGLAGTYEQYF
many TRBJ2-3 TRBV20-1 TRBD2 TGCAGTGCGTGGGAGGGCCCGAGCACAGATACGCAGTATTTT CSAWEGPSTDTQYF
many TRBJ1-1 TRBV29-1 NA TGCAGCGTCTCTACAGTGAGGAACACTGAAGCTTTCTTT CSVSTVRNTEAFF
many TRBJ1-3 TRBV30 TRBD1 TGTGCCTGGAGTCGTACAGGGGGCGCCCGCTCTGGAAACACCATATATTTT CAWSRTGGARSGNTIYF
few TRBJ1-1 TRBV20-1 NA TGCAGTGCCGTAACAGGGACTGCCACTGAAGCTTTCTTT CSAVTGTATEAFF
few TRBJ2-7 TRBV20-1 TRBD1 TGCAGTGCCCGGAAACCAGGGGGCGAGCATTACTTC CSARKPGGEHYF
NA TRBJ2-1 TRBV4-1 TRBD1 TGCGCCAGCAGCCAAGGGCCAGGGACAGGGGCTAACAATGAGCAGTTCTTC CASSQGPGTGANNEQFF
few TRBJ2-3 TRBV20-1 NA TGCAGTGCCCCAGGGGAGGCACGAGGAGATACGCAGTATTTT CSAPGEARGDTQYF
many TRBJ2-7 TRBV2 TRBD2 TGTGCCAGCAGTGGACGACTAGCGGTATCCTACGAGCAGTACTTC CASSGRLAVSYEQYF
NA TRBJ2-3 TRBV19 NA TGTGCCAGCAGATTCTCAGGGACCCGGGCAGATACGCAGTATTTT CASRFSGTRADTQYF
NA TRBJ2-6 TRBV15 NA TGTGCCACCAGCAGAGACCCCCGGGGGATCTCTGGGGCCAACGTCCTGACTTTC CATSRDPRGISGANVLTF
few TRBJ1-5 TRBV2 NA TGCGCCAGCAGCCCCCTCCCTGGCCAGCCCCAGCATTTT CASSPLPGQPQHF
few TRBJ1-5 TRBV29-1 NA TGCAGCGTTTCAGGAGTTGATCAGCCCCAGCATTTT CSVSGVDQPQHF
many TRBJ2-5 TRBV6-1 TRBD2 TGTGCCAGCGGGCCTAGCGGGAGCGTGGGGGAGACCCAGTACTTC CASGPSGSVGETQYF
many TRBJ1-1 TRBV20-1 NA TGCAGTGGTACGGTTCCTTTAATGAACACTGAAGCTTTCTTT CSGTVPLMNTEAFF
NA TRBJ2-3 TRBV3-1 NA TGTGCCAGCAGCTCCATAGGGGGTAGGGGCACAGATACGCAGTATTTT CASSSIGGRGTDTQYF
many TRBJ2-1 TRBV5-4 NA TGTGCCAGCAGCTTGGGAGGGACCGGCTCCTACAATGAGCAGTTCTTC CASSLGGTGSYNEQFF
many TRBJ2-1 TRBV12-3/TRBV12-4 TRBD2 TGTGCCAGCAGTCCGGCAGGACTAGCGGGAGGGAATGAGCAGTTCTTC CASSPAGLAGGNEQFF
few TRBJ2-7 TRBV5-6 TRBD1 TGTGCCAGCAGGGCCGGGACAGGAACGGGATCCTACGAGCAGTACTTC CASRAGTGTGSYEQYF
few TRBJ2-3 TRBV5-1 NA TGCGCCAGCAGCTTAACTTGGGGGCGGACAGATACGCAGTATTTT CASSLTWGRTDTQYF
NA TRBJ2-2 TRBV19 TRBD2 TGTGCCAGTAGGGGGGGACTAGTGGTCGGGGAGCTGTTTTTT CASRGGLVVGELFF
NA TRBJ2-5 TRBV2 TRBD2 TGTGCCAGCAGTGAAGGAGCGGGAGGGGGAGAGACCCAGTACTTC CASSEGAGGGETQYF
NA TRBJ2-3 TRBV18 TRBD1 TGTGCCAGCTCAGATCTACAGGGGGACACAGATACGCAGTATTTT CASSDLQGDTDTQYF
NA TRBJ1-1 TRBV10-1 NA TGCGCCAGCAGTGAGAGGAAGGGGGGTCACCCTGTAGCTTTCTTT CASSERKGGHPVAFF
NA TRBJ2-7 TRBV5-1 TRBD1 TGCGCCAGCAGCTTGGAGCAGGGGGTGCGGTCCAATGAGCAGTACTTC CASSLEQGVRSNEQYF
NA TRBJ2-1 TRBV29-1 NA TGCAGCGTCCCCTTAACAGGCAATGAGCAGTTCTTC CSVPLTGNEQFF
NA TRBJ1-5 TRBV10-2 NA TGCGCCAGCAGTGAGCCGTATAGCAATCAGCCCCAGCATTTT CASSEPYSNQPQHF
many TRBJ2-7 TRBV7-2 NA TGTGCCAGCAGTATCGGAGAGCGGCACGAGCAGTACTTC CASSIGERHEQYF
few TRBJ2-2 TRBV7-9 NA TGTGCCAGCAGCTTTAAGGCAGGCGGAACCGGGGAGCTGTTTTTT CASSFKAGGTGELFF
many TRBJ2-7 TRBV11-2 TRBD1 TGTGCCAGCAGCTTATTTGGCAGGGGGCAGGCCGGATACGAGCAGTACTTC CASSLFGRGQAGYEQYF
NA TRBJ2-1 TRBV7-9 TRBD2 TGTGCCAGCAGCCCCCTAGCGGGAGATGAGCAGTTCTTC CASSPLAGDEQFF
many TRBJ2-3 TRBV7-2 NA TGTGCCAGCAGCTTAGGGCCCCCGGGGAGGACAGATACGCAGTATTTT CASSLGPPGRTDTQYF
few TRBJ1-1 TRBV12-3/TRBV12-4 TRBD1 TGTGCCAGCAGGCTGACAGGGGGTATGAACACTGAAGCTTTCTTT CASRLTGGMNTEAFF
NA TRBJ2-3 TRBV14 TRBD2 TGTGCCAGCAGCCAAAGGCGGGGGAGGAGCACAGATACGCAGTATTTT CASSQRRGRSTDTQYF